The entry below describes one TCR beta chain. Its specificity is unknown. Since a much larger clone is just one base distant, this may be a read error. CDR3 length: 14 residues. Trimming pared 2 bases from V and 0 bases from J, leaving 5 bases between. The template was RNA from unsorted bulk tissue. Donors were chemotherapy-naive, newly diagnosed lung cancer surgical patients in China, August–November 2014. A modified ARM-PCR protocol with three rounds of nested PCR amplified TCRbeta. TCRdb ran MiXCR on the multiplex PCR reads and lists one entry per CDR3 protein. In the table there are 200,000 to 250,000 distinct CDR3 sequences, around 71% of which are singletons. This specimen belongs to a study of tumor and adjacent non-tumor tissue in lung cancer. Overall study context: Aged 31 to 76 years, patients included about 11 men and several women with stage I to III disease.

Findings and caveats of the study: Significantly higher TCR diversity was found in tumor than normal lung. In normal lung, the top 100 clones were significantly more dominant than in tumor.

This chain connects TRBV12-3 or TRBV12-4 to TRBJ2-4, with D uncertain. Sequences were obtained from lung tumor tissue. This TCR came from a man aged 55-75 years with non-small cell lung cancer. This chain's CDR3 is CASSLRVAKNIQYF. Written as DNA, the CDR3 is TGTGCCAGCAGTTTACGGGTAGCCAAAAACATTCAGTACTTC.